The present T cell receptor beta chain was sequenced within a study of glioma-infiltrating T cells after dendritic cell vaccination. Study-wide background: Dendritic cell vaccination trial patients had either newly diagnosed or recurrent glioblastoma. Autologous tumor lysate-pulsed dendritic cell vaccination was given between the early 2000s and the early 2010s.

The method was immunoSEQ multiplex PCR; TCRdb's version includes in-frame clones alone and lacks a portion of them. This sample has roughly 85,000 clones, with 85% found just once. Germline V lookup: CDR1 SGHNT, CDR2 YENEEA. The CDR3 is 16 residues long. V gave up 5 bases and J gave up 0 bases, with 15 bases separating them. Study results and limitations: No direct clonality-survival link was found; a diverse polyclonal response may matter.

This sample's time point: after dendritic cell vaccination, including at tumor progression/relapse. A remark on this clone: Its specificity is unknown.

The chain joins TRBV11-3 to TRBJ2-3; D perhaps matches TRBD1 (6 bases). The sample in question was blood, obtained after dendritic cell vaccination. This sequence originates from a human donor with glioblastoma. The CDR3 region is CASSGKKGVSTDTQYF. In DNA form, the CDR3 reads TGTGCCAGCAGCGGAAAGAAGGGGGTAAGCACAGATACGCAGTATTTT. Looking up the rest from reference TRBV11-3 and TRBJ2-3 gives the full variable domain: EAGVVQSPRYKIIEKKQPVAFWCNPISGHNTLYWYLQNLGQGPELLIRYENEEAVDDSQLPKDRFSAERLKGVDSTLKIQPAELGDSAVYLCASSGKKGVSTDTQYFGPGTRLTVL.